These 19 T cell receptor beta chains were sequenced from one sample in a study of T cells in Graves' hyperthyroidism and ophthalmopathy. There were TCR beta CDR3 regions amplified from RNA transcripts. The TCR CDR3 first-round RT-PCR relied on the HTBI primer set. TCRdb passed the multiplex PCR reads through MiXCR, listing each CDR3 protein once. Among 650,000 to 750,000 distinct CDR3 sequences listed, 12% to 15% were seen once. Sequencing was carried out using blood. Receptors were obtained from a woman younger than 30 with Graves' hyperthyroidism.

This clonotype was counted many times. The CDR3 loop reads CASSLFPEQFF. The CDR3 nucleotides are TGTGCCAGCAGCTTATTCCCTGAGCAGTTCTTC. The chain employs TRBV7-9 and TRBJ2-1; D not certain. Trimming cost V 2 bases and J 9 bases, with 5 bases left between them. From germline, CDR1 is SEHNR and CDR2 FQNEAQ (reference sequence). The CDR3 extends over 11 amino acids.

The table lists this clonotype with many counts. The chain uses TRBV11-1 and TRBJ2-1; 10 positions match TRBD2. This CDR3 contains 15 residues. The V segment lost 3 bases and the J segment 8 bases; nucleotides outside the gene matches: 7. Germline V gives CDR1 SGHAT, CDR2 FQDESV (reference sequence). CDR3 nucleotides: TGTGCCAGCAGCTTCCAAGCGGGAGGGATGGATGAGCAGTTCTTC. The encoded protein is CASSFQAGGMDEQFF.

This clonotype appeared many times. The CDR3 DNA follows: TGCAGTGCTAGCTCGCTAGCGAAGTCCTACGAGCAGTACTTC. It specifies CSASSLAKSYEQYF. The chain combines TRBV20-1 with TRBJ2-7; D may be TRBD2 (6 bases). From germline, CDR1 is DFQATT and CDR2 SNEGSKA (reference sequence). V lost 3 bases, J lost 1 base, and 13 bases lay in between. The CDR3 sequence is 14 residues long.

The CDR3 DNA is TGCGCCAGCAGCCCCGGACAGGCGCTCTCCTACGAGCAGTACTTC. As protein: CASSPGQALSYEQYF. This rearrangement joins TRBV5-1 to TRBJ2-7; 7 bases align to TRBD1. The ends lost 4 bases at V and 0 bases at J; junction bases unmatched: 7. This CDR3 contains 15 residues. CDR1 and CDR2 (germline): SGHRS, YFSETQ. The full variable domain, in which reference TRBV5-1 and TRBJ2-7 provide the parts outside the CDR3, is KAGVTQTPRYLIKTRGQQVTLSCSPISGHRSVSWYQQTPGQGLQFLFEYFSETQRNKGNFPGRFSGRQFSNSRSEMNVSTLELGDSALYLCASSPGQALSYEQYFGPGTRLTVT.

V usage is TRBV18 and J usage is TRBJ1-2; no clear D gene. V shed 0 bases and J shed 2 bases, with 13 bases lying between them. In germline, CDR1 is KGHSH, CDR2 LQKENI. This CDR3 has 16 amino acids. The CDR3 sequence: CASSPPSLGINYGYTF. The DNA for the CDR3 is TGTGCCAGCTCACCACCGAGTCTGGGAATCAACTATGGCTACACCTTC. The full variable domain, with the rest looked up from reference TRBV18 and TRBJ1-2, is NAGVMQNPRHLVRRRGQEARLRCSPMKGHSHVYWYRQLPEEGLKFMVYLQKENIIDESGMPKERFSAEFPKEGPSILRIQQVVRGDSAAYFCASSPPSLGINYGYTFGSGTRLTVV.

This clonotype was recorded a few times. This sequence joins TRBV27 and TRBJ2-7; D unclear. Germline CDR1 is MNHEY and CDR2 is SMNVEV (reference sequence). The CDR3 sequence is 15 residues long. V was clipped by 2 bases and J by 5 bases, with 16 bases between them. CDR3 loop: CASSLRLVGYHEQYF. The CDR3 DNA follows: TGTGCCAGCAGTTTAAGGTTGGTCGGATACCACGAGCAGTACTTC.

CDR3 sequence (DNA): TGTGCCAGCAGTGAATGGGCTTCCTATACCCCGTCCTACGAGCAGTACTTC. Residues: CASSEWASYTPSYEQYF. The chain carries TRBV2 and TRBJ2-7; D is unresolved. CDR1 is SNHLY and CDR2 is FYNNEI in the germline V gene. The CDR3 runs 17 residues. V lost 2 bases to trimming and J lost 1 base, with 18 bases between them.

V usage is TRBV27 and J usage is TRBJ2-7; 11 bases align to TRBD1. After removal of 4 bases from V and 4 bases from J, the junction contained 9 bases not matched to a gene. From germline, CDR1 is MNHEY and CDR2 SMNVEV (reference sequence). This CDR3 has 16 residues. CDR3 sequence (DNA): TGTGCCAGCAGTTCCGTTGGGACAGGGGGGAATTACGAGCAGTACTTC. This encodes CASSSVGTGGNYEQYF.

In its sample, this clonotype was seen many times. The V call is TRBV20-1, the J call TRBJ2-1; TRBD1 might be the D (5 bases). The CDR3 loop spans 15 amino acids. V gave up 5 bases and J gave up 3 bases, with 17 bases separating them. Germline V gene sequence: CDR1 DFQATT, CDR2 SNEGSKA (reference sequence). The DNA of the CDR3 is TGCAGTGCTTCCGGACATTCAAAAAGCTACAATGAGCAGTTCTTC. Translated: CSASGHSKSYNEQFF.

The chain couples TRBV5-1 to TRBJ1-5; 7 nucleotides line up with TRBD1. This CDR3 comprises 15 residues. J gave up 4 bases and V 2 bases, and 6 bases lay outside the gene matches. From germline, CDR1 is SGHRS and CDR2 YFSETQ. The CDR3 protein is CASSLAGTANQPQHF. The CDR3, as DNA: TGCGCCAGCAGCTTAGCCGGGACAGCAAATCAGCCCCAGCATTTT.

This clonotype was seen more than once but under ten times. The chain couples TRBV27 to TRBJ1-5, with D possibly being TRBD1 (5 bases). Germline V CDR1 and CDR2: MNHEY, SMNVEV (reference sequence). CDR3 length: 14 residues. V gave up 6 bases and J gave up 5 bases, with 14 bases separating them. CDR3 DNA sequence: TGTGCCAGCAGCATCAGGGAGTCCCATCAGCCCCAGCATTTT. It encodes CASSIRESHQPQHF.

The chain employs TRBV20-1 and TRBJ1-5; D unresolved. Germline loops: CDR1 DFQATT, CDR2 SNEGSKA (reference sequence). This CDR3 comprises 13 residues. Trimming removed 6 bases from V and 2 bases from J, with 11 bases in between. The CDR3 DNA sequence: TGCAGTGCGCGGAGCATGGGCAATCAGCCCCAGCATTTT. The encoded protein is CSARSMGNQPQHF.

At least ten counts were recorded for this clonotype. The chain links TRBV30 to TRBJ2-7, with D possibly TRBD1 on 5 matching bases. This CDR3 comprises 13 residues. Germline V gene lookup returns CDR1 GTSNPN and CDR2 SVGIG (reference sequence). V lost 4 bases, J lost 0 bases, and 10 bases lay in between. Written as DNA, the CDR3 is TGTGCCTGGAATAGACAGCCCTCCTACGAGCAGTACTTC. It is translated as CAWNRQPSYEQYF.

This clonotype was seen repeatedly, ten times or more. The chain links TRBV6-1 to TRBJ2-3; 8 nucleotides line up with TRBD1. The CDR3 length is 18 residues. Germline V gene lookup returns CDR1 MNHNS and CDR2 SASEGT. V lost 5 bases to trimming and J lost 2 bases; unmatched junction nucleotides: 15. CDR3 amino acids: CASSPTPHRGLVTDTQYF. The CDR3 region has the DNA TGTGCCAGCAGTCCGACGCCCCACAGGGGGTTGGTCACAGATACGCAGTATTTT.

There are a few counts of this clonotype. V and J are TRBV2 and TRBJ2-2; 7 nucleotides agree with TRBD2. The CDR3 has 14 residues. V lost 7 bases and J lost 8; bases outside the gene matches: 10. CDR1 and CDR2 from the germline V gene are SNHLY and FYNNEI. For the CDR3, the DNA is TGTGCCAGCATGTTCCTAGCGGCGTCAGGGGAGCTGTTTTTT. Encoded protein: CASMFLAASGELFF.

V and J are TRBV7-9 and TRBJ2-1; a weak D match, TRBD2 (6 bases). Trimming removed 10 bases at V and 8 bases at J, with 18 bases between. The CDR3 length is 13 residues. Germline V lookup: CDR1 SEHNR, CDR2 FQNEAQ (reference sequence). The CDR3 sequence: CATPAGPLYEQFF. The CDR3 nucleotides read TGTGCCACCCCGGCGGGGCCTCTTTATGAGCAGTTCTTC. Supplemented by reference TRBV7-9 and TRBJ2-1, the full variable domain reads DTGVSQNPRHKITKRGQNVTFRCDPISEHNRLYWYRQTLGQGPEFLTYFQNEAQLEKSRLLSDRFSAERPKGSFSTLEIQRTEQGDSAMYLCATPAGPLYEQFFGPGTRLTVL.

This clonotype was counted many times. V gene TRBV12-3 or TRBV12-4 combines with J gene TRBJ1-5; D remains ambiguous. There are 14 residues in the CDR3. V shed 2 bases and J shed 2 bases, with 7 bases lying between them. CDR3 region: CASSLFAGNQPQHF. Written as DNA, the CDR3 is TGTGCCAGCAGTTTATTTGCAGGCAATCAGCCCCAGCATTTT.

The chain links TRBV7-2 to TRBJ2-5; maybe TRBD2 (5 bases). This CDR3 has 13 residues. Germline V CDR1 and CDR2: SGHTA, FQGNSA. The V gene lost 5 bases and the J gene lost 3 bases, with 10 bases spanning the gap. DNA for the CDR3: TGTGCCAGCAGCCGAGGGCCAAAAGAGACCCAGTACTTC. Its protein is CASSRGPKETQYF.

This clonotype was observed a handful of times. J is TRBJ2-7 and V is TRBV7-9; the D call may be TRBD1 or TRBD2 (5 bases each). CDR3 size: 14 residues. The V gene's germline CDR1 is SEHNR and CDR2 FQNEAQ (reference sequence). V shed 1 base and J shed 3 bases, with 10 bases lying between them. CDR3 in DNA: TGTGCCAGCAGCTTAGATGGGGGAAACTACGAGCAGTACTTC. Its translation is CASSLDGGNYEQYF.